These 24 T cell receptor beta chains were sequenced from one sample in a study of identical twins. Using its own MiXCR run on the 5' RACE reads, TCRdb lists one record per CDR3 protein. Of roughly 190,000 distinct CDR3 sequences in the sample, about a sixth were seen once. These data were likewise used in another study, on T cells expressing NK-cell markers.

The specimen sequenced was CD8+ T cells sorted from blood. The receptors originated from a woman between 18 and 29 years old in good health.

CDR3 amino acids: CSVGGVAYEQYF. Here the CDR3 DNA reads TGCAGCGTTGGGGGGGTTGCCTACGAGCAGTACTTC. The V gene is TRBV29-1, the J gene TRBJ2-7; D is possibly TRBD2 (6 bases). The germline V gene has CDR1 SQVTM and CDR2 ANQGSEA. The CDR3 has 12 residues. Trimming removed 4 bases from V and 2 bases from J, with 9 bases in between.

In DNA form, the CDR3 reads TGTGCCAGCAGTGGGTATGGGACCTACGAGCAGTACTTC. Translation gives CASSGYGTYEQYF. The chain carries TRBV6-1 and TRBJ2-7; no definite D call. Trimming shortened V by 4 bases and J by 2 bases, and 9 bases separated the two germline ends. Germline CDR1 reads MNHNS; CDR2 reads SASEGT. The CDR3 totals 13 residues.

This clonotype was counted only a few times. This rearrangement joins TRBV5-1 to TRBJ2-3, with 7 bases aligning to TRBD2. Trimming removed 4 bases from V and 3 bases from J; junction bases left unmatched: 8. Germline V gene data show CDR1 as SGHRS and CDR2 as YFSETQ. The CDR3 has 15 residues. CDR3 in amino acids: CASSREGGLTDTQYF. CDR3 DNA sequence: TGCGCCAGCAGCCGAGAGGGAGGGTTGACAGATACGCAGTATTTT.

The chain joins TRBV2 to TRBJ1-6, with 7 bases fitting TRBD1. There are 14 residues in the CDR3. Germline lookup yields CDR1 SNHLY and CDR2 FYNNEI. With 7 bases clipped from V and 8 bases from J, the junction kept 8 bases outside the gene matches. CDR3 sequence reads: CASKQGIHDSPLHF. In DNA, the CDR3 is TGTGCCAGCAAACAGGGGATCCATGATTCACCCCTCCACTTT.

The chain carries TRBV6-2 or TRBV6-3 and TRBJ2-1; 7 nucleotides agree with TRBD2. Germline V gene data show CDR1 as MNHEY and CDR2 as SVGEGT. The CDR3 loop spans 14 amino acids. The J segment lost 10 bases and the V segment lost 7 bases, leaving 13 bases of the junction unmatched. The CDR3: CASTYGGFENEQFF. In DNA, the CDR3 is TGTGCCAGCACCTACGGGGGGTTTGAGAACGAGCAGTTCTTC.

Only a few counts were recorded for this clonotype. This chain connects TRBV4-1 to TRBJ2-1; TRBD2 matches at 12 bases. The CDR3 length is 17 residues. Looked up from germline, CDR1 is MGHRA and CDR2 is YSYEKL. V was clipped by 1 base and J by 8 bases; unmatched bases: 9. CDR3 coding DNA: TGCGCCAGCAGCCAAGTGACCGGGACTAGCGGGTCACATGAGCAGTTCTTC. Encoded protein: CASSQVTGTSGSHEQFF.

This clonotype was detected a few times. The chain combines TRBV29-1 with TRBJ2-2; 11 bases map to TRBD2. V shed 7 bases, J shed 7 bases, and the junction held 2 bases outside the gene matches. CDR1 and CDR2 (germline): SQVTM, ANQGSEA. The length of the CDR3 is 12 residues. The CDR3 nucleotides are TGCAGCGGGCTAGCGGGGGGCGGGGAGCTGTTTTTT. Protein product: CSGLAGGGELFF.

The rearrangement links TRBV6-1 to TRBJ2-5; D unresolved. Trimming removed 3 bases at V and 3 bases at J, with 11 bases between. The CDR3 runs 14 residues. Per germline, CDR1 MNHNS and CDR2 SASEGT. The CDR3 nucleotides read TGTGCCAGCAGTGAGTCTGTAGAAGAAGAGACCCAGTACTTC. Protein sequence: CASSESVEEETQYF.

The rearrangement uses TRBV7-6 and TRBJ2-1; no definite D call. The V and J ends lost 4 bases and 5 bases respectively, with 6 bases between them. The CDR3 runs 12 residues. Germline CDR1 SGHVS, CDR2 FNYEAQ. The CDR3 coding sequence is TGTGCCAGCAGCTACTTAAACAATGAGCAGTTCTTC. It yields the protein CASSYLNNEQFF. Full variable domain (missing parts from reference TRBV7-6 and TRBJ2-1): GAGVSQSPRYKVTKRGQDVALRCDPISGHVSLYWYRQALGQGPEFLTYFNYEAQQDKSGLPNDRFSAERPEGSISTLTIQRTEQRDSAMYRCASSYLNNEQFFGPGTRLTVL.

This clonotype was seen only a few times. CDR3 coding DNA: TGTGCCTGGAGTGTGGGGGCAGAGACCCAGTACTTC. This codes for CAWSVGAETQYF. The J gene is TRBJ2-5, the V gene TRBV30, with D possibly matching TRBD1 (6 bases). The CDR3 runs to 12 residues. Trimming cost V 0 bases and J 4 bases, with 6 bases left between them. The germline V gene encodes CDR1 GTSNPN and CDR2 SVGIG (reference sequence).

This chain connects TRBV6-2 or TRBV6-3 to TRBJ2-7; D is perhaps TRBD2 (5 bases). The CDR3 length is 14 residues. Germline CDR1 reads MNHEY; CDR2 reads SVGEGT. V dropped 2 bases and J dropped 2 bases, with 10 bases sitting between them. CDR3 coding DNA: TGTGCCAGCAGTTACCGGGATCCGCCCTACGAGCAGTACTTC. Amino acid sequence: CASSYRDPPYEQYF.

This clonotype has more than one count but fewer than ten. This chain uses TRBV12-5 with TRBJ2-6, with D maybe TRBD1 (6 bases). Germline CDR1 LGHNT, CDR2 FRNRAP. Trimming cost V 5 bases and J 0 bases, with 14 bases left between them. The CDR3 contains 17 residues. The CDR3 loop reads CASGPRDKSSGANVLTF. In DNA, the CDR3 is TGTGCTAGTGGTCCCCGGGACAAAAGCTCTGGGGCCAACGTCCTGACTTTC. Looking up the rest from reference TRBV12-5 and TRBJ2-6 gives the full variable domain: DARVTQTPRHKVTEMGQEVTMRCQPILGHNTVFWYRQTMMQGLELLAYFRNRAPLDDSGMPKDRFSAEMPDATLATLKIQPSEPRDSAVYFCASGPRDKSSGANVLTFGAGSRLTVL.

The rearrangement joins TRBV7-9 to TRBJ2-7, with a possible D match to TRBD1 (6 bases). V was pared by 3 bases and J by 10 bases, with 19 bases between. The germline V gene has CDR1 SEHNR and CDR2 FQNEAQ (reference sequence). The CDR3 totals 14 residues. CDR3 in amino acids: CASSFGTRGRGQYF. The CDR3 DNA follows: TGTGCCAGCAGCTTCGGGACACGGGGACGGGGTCAGTACTTC.

Ten or more counts support this clonotype. The J gene is TRBJ2-7, the V gene TRBV4-3; D call uncertain. Trimming removed 0 bases at V and 3 bases at J, with 9 bases between. This CDR3 is built from 14 residues. Germline-derived CDR1 and CDR2 are LGHNA and YSLEER. The CDR3 nucleotides are TGCGCCAGCAGCCAAGATTGGTCTGGCTACGAGCAGTACTTC. It codes for CASSQDWSGYEQYF.

This clonotype was seen at least ten times. V usage is TRBV7-2 and J usage is TRBJ1-2, with a possible D match to TRBD1 (5 bases). V lost 5 bases and J lost 8, with 12 bases in between. Germline CDR1 reads SGHTA; CDR2 reads FQGNSA. The CDR3 loop spans 12 amino acids. CDR3 residues: CASSPRTSGYTF. Here the CDR3 DNA reads TGTGCCAGCAGCCCCCGGACATCCGGCTACACCTTC. The full variable domain, rest sourced from reference TRBV7-2 and TRBJ1-2, is GAGVSQSPSNKVTEKGKDVELRCDPISGHTALYWYRQSLGQGLEFLIYFQGNSAPDKSGLPSDRFSAERTGGSVSTLTIQRTQQEDSAVYLCASSPRTSGYTFGSGTRLTVV.

The chain couples TRBV7-3 to TRBJ2-1; 10 bases fit TRBD2. Germline V CDR1 and CDR2: SGHTA, FQGTGA. Trimming removed 0 bases from V and 5 bases from J; junction bases left unmatched: 4. This CDR3 has 16 amino acids. The CDR3 coding sequence is TGTGCCAGCAGCTTAACTAGCGGGGGGCCCCACAATGAGCAGTTCTTC. Translated: CASSLTSGGPHNEQFF.

The genes are TRBV29-1 and TRBJ2-1; 10 bases fit TRBD2. CDR1 is SQVTM and CDR2 is ANQGSEA in the germline V gene. This CDR3 contains 13 residues. J lost 8 bases, V lost 8 bases, and 9 bases had no gene match. The CDR3 spells CSTQAGGMYEQFF. In DNA, the CDR3 is TGCAGCACCCAAGCGGGGGGGATGTATGAGCAGTTCTTC.

Only a few counts were recorded for this clonotype. The CDR3 region has the DNA TGTGCCAGCAGTTACTTCCCACATGAGGGCCAGCCCCAGCATTTT. Encoded protein: CASSYFPHEGQPQHF. V usage is TRBV6-5 and J usage is TRBJ1-5; D gene ambiguous. V gave up 1 base and J gave up 7 bases, with 14 bases separating them. CDR3 length: 15 amino acids. In germline, CDR1 is MNHEY, CDR2 SVGAGI.

This clonotype was seen only a few times. The chain links TRBV11-2 to TRBJ1-4, with 9 nucleotides matching TRBD1. The germline V gene has CDR1 SGHAT and CDR2 FQNNGV. V was pared by 5 bases and J by 5 bases, with 6 bases of the junction left unmatched. The CDR3 length is 15 residues. CDR3 in DNA: TGTGCCAGCAGCCTACAGGGGGCCCAAAATGAAAAACTGTTTTTT. Translating gives CASSLQGAQNEKLFF.

This rearrangement joins TRBV7-8 to TRBJ2-1; D possibly corresponds to TRBD2 (6 bases). Per germline, CDR1 SGHVS and CDR2 FQNEAQ. Between the trimmed V and J ends, which lost 3 bases and 4 bases, there was a span of 19 bases. CDR3 length: 17 residues. CDR3 in DNA: TGTGCCAGCAGCTTCCAAATTAGCGGTACCCGATACAATGAGCAGTTCTTC. It is translated as CASSFQISGTRYNEQFF.

The chain links TRBV12-3 or TRBV12-4 to TRBJ2-6; unclear D gene. This CDR3 is built from 15 residues. The V and J ends lost 5 bases and 0 bases respectively, with 8 bases between them. For the CDR3, the DNA is TGTGCCAGCAGTCCCGTAAACTCTGGGGCCAACGTCCTGACTTTC. Translated: CASSPVNSGANVLTF.

CDR3 loop: CASSQEASGTYNEQFF. For the CDR3, the DNA is TGCGCCAGCAGCCAAGAAGCGAGCGGCACCTACAATGAGCAGTTCTTC. The chain couples TRBV4-3 to TRBJ2-1, with a possible D match to TRBD2 (5 bases). The CDR3 is made up of 16 amino acids. Germline assignment: CDR1 LGHNA and CDR2 YSLEER. Trimming took off 0 bases at V and 2 bases at J, with 11 bases between the two ends.

The sample holds a few counts of this clonotype. V gene TRBV5-1 combines with J gene TRBJ1-1; D is undetermined. Deletions cut 2 bases from V and 1 base from J, with 9 bases between. The CDR3 has 14 amino acids. Germline CDR1 and CDR2: SGHRS and YFSETQ. CDR3 protein: CASSFRGSNTEAFF. DNA of the CDR3: TGCGCCAGCAGCTTTCGGGGTTCGAACACTGAAGCTTTCTTT.

This clonotype was picked up a small number of times. The V and J genes are TRBV6-5 and TRBJ1-2; no reliable D call. The CDR3 extends over 14 amino acids. V gave up 4 bases and J gave up 1 base, with 10 bases separating them. The germline V gene encodes CDR1 MNHEY and CDR2 SVGAGI. CDR3 residues: CASSSNSLNYGYTF. The CDR3 bases are TGTGCCAGCAGTTCGAACAGTCTTAACTATGGCTACACCTTC.